These 23 T cell receptor beta chains were sequenced from one sample in a study of CD8 T cells in Susac syndrome. Reverse transcription of 0.5 to 1 ug RNA was performed with random hexamers. A single record per CDR3 protein comes from TCRdb applying MiXCR to the immunoSEQ multiplex PCR reads. The sample has around 300,000 distinct CDR3 sequences, approximately 85% seen once. The sample was CD8+ T cells from PBMCs. These receptors originate from a human donor with multiple sclerosis.

The chain uses TRBV4-3 and TRBJ2-3; D may correspond to TRBD1 or TRBD2 (7 bases each). CDR3 length: 17 residues. Germline assignment: CDR1 LGHNA and CDR2 YSLEER. The V and J ends lost 3 bases and 7 bases respectively, with 23 bases between them. CDR3 sequence (DNA): TGCGCCAGCAGCCACCTCCTCGGGGAGGGGGCCAGAAATACGCAGTATTTT. Amino acid sequence: CASSHLLGEGARNTQYF.

The chain couples TRBV6-1 to TRBJ2-2, with 10 bases matching TRBD2. The J segment lost 1 base and the V segment lost 11 bases, leaving 7 bases of the junction unmatched. CDR3 size: 15 residues. Germline assignment: CDR1 MNHNS and CDR2 SASEGT. The CDR3 DNA is TGTGCCTCCCTTTGGACTAGCGGGAACACCGGGGAGCTGTTTTTT. The encoded protein is CASLWTSGNTGELFF.

The rearrangement uses TRBV2 and TRBJ1-5; D gene ambiguous. Trimming took off 11 bases at V and 0 bases at J, with 11 bases between the two ends. The CDR3 has 13 amino acids. The germline gives CDR1 SNHLY, CDR2 FYNNEI. The CDR3 DNA is TGTGCCGGAGGGCAGCATAGCAATCAGCCCCAGCATTTT. The encoded protein is CAGGQHSNQPQHF.

The sample holds a few counts of this clonotype. The rearrangement links TRBV7-6 to TRBJ2-7; the D is unclear. Trimming took off 0 bases at V and 0 bases at J, with 9 bases between the two ends. CDR3 length: 15 residues. Germline CDR1 reads SGHVS; CDR2 reads FNYEAQ. This chain's CDR3 is CASSLAPDGSYEQYF. The DNA for the CDR3 is TGTGCCAGCAGCTTAGCGCCCGACGGCTCCTACGAGCAGTACTTC.

This clonotype was seen a few times. The V and J genes are TRBV7-9 and TRBJ2-7, with 9 bases identical to TRBD2. J was trimmed by 7 bases and V by 2 bases; bases with no gene match: 9. The V gene's germline CDR1 is SEHNR and CDR2 FQNEAQ (reference sequence). The CDR3 is 15 amino acids. Here the CDR3 DNA reads TGTGCCAGCAGCTTACGTCAGCGGGAGGTGTGGGAGCAGTACTTC. It specifies CASSLRQREVWEQYF. Complete variable domain (other parts from reference TRBV7-9 and TRBJ2-7): DTGVSQNPRHKITKRGQNVTFRCDPISEHNRLYWYRQTLGQGPEFLTYFQNEAQLEKSRLLSDRFSAERPKGSFSTLEIQRTEQGDSAMYLCASSLRQREVWEQYFGPGTRLTVT.

The J gene is TRBJ2-5, the V gene TRBV7-9, with TRBD2 matching over 8 bases. The CDR3 runs 14 residues. The ends lost 8 bases at V and 5 bases at J; junction bases unmatched: 10. From germline, CDR1 is SEHNR and CDR2 FQNEAQ (reference sequence). The CDR3 DNA follows: TGTGCCAGCGGATCTGCGGGAGGAGGTGAGACCCAGTACTTC. This gives the protein CASGSAGGGETQYF.

The chain links TRBV30 to TRBJ1-6; 8 bases match TRBD1. The CDR3 consists of 15 residues. Germline lookup yields CDR1 GTSNPN and CDR2 SVGIG (reference sequence). Trimming took 4 bases from V and 8 from J; bases not matched to a gene: 10. CDR3 nucleotides: TGTGCCTGGACCATATTCGGGACAGGTTATTCACCCCTCCACTTT. Translating it yields CAWTIFGTGYSPLHF.

The chain carries TRBV4-3 and TRBJ2-3, with a possible D match to TRBD1 (7 bases). Germline V gene lookup returns CDR1 LGHNA and CDR2 YSLEER. CDR3 length: 17 amino acids. Trimming removed 0 bases from V and 2 bases from J, with 15 bases in between. The CDR3 loop reads CASSQDYDREVTDTQYF. In nucleotides, the CDR3 is TGCGCCAGCAGCCAAGACTACGACAGGGAGGTCACAGATACGCAGTATTTT.

The chain uses TRBV4-2 and TRBJ2-1; 7 bases fit TRBD1. With V trimmed by 3 bases and J by 4 bases, 9 bases remained unmatched. Germline CDR1 is LGHNA and CDR2 is YNFKEQ. This CDR3 has 16 residues. CDR3 coding DNA: TGTGCCAGCAGCCAGTCCACAGGGGTGGGTTACAATGAGCAGTTCTTC. The encoded protein is CASSQSTGVGYNEQFF.

This chain links TRBV12-3 or TRBV12-4 with TRBJ1-5, with D maybe TRBD1 (5 bases). This CDR3 is built from 14 residues. Trimming removed 5 bases at V and 9 bases at J, with 17 bases between. The CDR3 region is CASSTPGLGGPQHF. Here the CDR3 DNA reads TGTGCCAGCAGTACCCCGGGACTTGGAGGGCCCCAGCATTTT.

The rearrangement links TRBV7-9 to TRBJ2-1; TRBD1 or TRBD2 may be the D gene (5 bases each). The CDR3 consists of 16 residues. V was trimmed by 6 bases and J by 7 bases, leaving 22 bases between them. CDR1 is SEHNR, CDR2 FQNEAQ, per germline (reference sequence). The CDR3 bases are TGTGCCAGCAGTCCCTCGGGACCCATCACGCGAAATGAGCAGTTCTTC. Protein sequence: CASSPSGPITRNEQFF.

This clonotype was seen more than once but under ten times. This chain joins TRBV30 and TRBJ2-7; D call uncertain. Germline V gene sequence: CDR1 GTSNPN, CDR2 SVGIG (reference sequence). This CDR3 contains 12 residues. Between the trimmed V and J ends, which lost 3 bases and 1 base, there was a span of 7 bases. CDR3 residues: CAWRYGSYEQYF. The CDR3 DNA follows: TGTGCCTGGAGGTACGGTTCCTACGAGCAGTACTTC.

This clonotype was detected once. V usage is TRBV29-1 and J usage is TRBJ1-2, with D possibly matching TRBD1 (5 bases). The CDR3 spans 13 residues. V dropped 5 bases and J dropped 0 bases, with 10 bases sitting between them. Germline V CDR1 and CDR2: SQVTM, ANQGSEA. The CDR3 loop reads CSVRDVPNYGYTF. The CDR3 DNA follows: TGCAGCGTTCGGGACGTACCTAACTATGGCTACACCTTC.

The chain is built from TRBV4-3 and TRBJ1-1, with D maybe TRBD1 (6 bases). CDR1 and CDR2 from the germline V gene are LGHNA and YSLEER. This CDR3 has 14 residues. Trimming removed 2 bases from V and 4 bases from J, with 11 bases in between. The CDR3 DNA reads as TGCGCCAGCAGCCAAAGTGAAGGGGGCACTGAAGCTTTCTTT. This encodes CASSQSEGGTEAFF.

The chain links TRBV28 to TRBJ1-2; D is unclear. In germline, CDR1 is MDHEN, CDR2 SYDVKM. Trimming left V 2 bases short and J 5 bases short, with 18 bases between. The CDR3 loop spans 16 amino acids. The CDR3 DNA reads TGTGCCAGCAGTTTAATAGACTCGAGCGGTCCTTATGGCTACACCTTC. It translates to CASSLIDSSGPYGYTF.

The V call is TRBV6-5, the J call TRBJ2-7; D tentatively reads TRBD1 or TRBD2 (5 bases each). Germline-derived CDR1 and CDR2 are MNHEY and SVGAGI. V lost 7 bases to trimming and J lost 4 bases, with 20 bases between them. CDR3 size: 15 residues. CDR3 nucleotide sequence: TGTGCCAGCACCTTGGGCCTCGAGGGGCTTTACGAGCAGTACTTC. This gives the protein CASTLGLEGLYEQYF.

This clonotype has only a few counts. V and J are TRBV28 and TRBJ2-7; 8 nucleotides align to TRBD2. This CDR3 is 14 amino acids long. J gave up 5 bases and V 5 bases, and 8 bases lay outside the gene matches. Per the germline V gene, CDR1 is MDHEN and CDR2 is SYDVKM. The CDR3 DNA follows: TGTGCCAGCAGTGAAAGCGGGGGTGGCGACGAGCAGTACTTC. This encodes CASSESGGGDEQYF.

J is TRBJ2-1 and V is TRBV7-9, with D possibly matching TRBD1 (7 bases). The V gene lost 5 bases and the J gene lost 4 bases, with 18 bases spanning the gap. This CDR3 has 16 residues. Germline assignment: CDR1 SEHNR and CDR2 FQNEAQ (reference sequence). The CDR3 coding sequence is TGTGCCAGCAGCGCGGAGTCATCAGGGGGGTACAATGAGCAGTTCTTC. This sequence encodes CASSAESSGGYNEQFF.

The chain employs TRBV20-1 and TRBJ2-6, with a weak D call TRBD1 (6 bases). The CDR3 has 17 residues. Per the germline V gene, CDR1 is DFQATT and CDR2 is SNEGSKA (reference sequence). Trimming removed 4 bases from V and 2 bases from J, with 18 bases in between. CDR3 loop: CSATGQSSSPGANVLTF. The CDR3 nucleotides are TGCAGTGCTACCGGACAGTCCTCATCTCCTGGGGCCAACGTCCTGACTTTC.

The chain uses TRBV6-1 and TRBJ2-7; TRBD1 matches 10 bases. This CDR3 spans 16 amino acids. Germline trimming cut 8 bases from V and 5 bases from J; bases unmatched to any gene: 15. Per germline, CDR1 MNHNS and CDR2 SASEGT. CDR3 DNA sequence: TGTGCCAGCGAGGGCCTGTCCGGGACAGGGGACCACGAGCAGTACTTC. Translating gives CASEGLSGTGDHEQYF.

The J gene is TRBJ2-3, the V gene TRBV13; D ambiguous. Germline assignment: CDR1 PRHDT and CDR2 FYEKMQ (reference sequence). This CDR3 contains 14 residues. Trimming stripped 2 bases from V and 4 bases from J, with 10 bases between. The chain's CDR3 is CASSLLAGPDTQYF. CDR3 bases: TGTGCCAGCAGCTTACTGGCTGGGCCAGATACGCAGTATTTT.

The chain is built from TRBV5-1 and TRBJ2-7; 15 nucleotides align to TRBD2. The CDR3 contains 16 residues. Unmatched junction bases numbered 5, after V lost 2 bases and J lost 5 bases. Germline V CDR1 and CDR2: SGHRS, YFSETQ. CDR3 sequence reads: CASSFRTSGRADEQYF. DNA for the CDR3: TGCGCCAGCAGCTTTCGGACTAGCGGGAGGGCCGACGAGCAGTACTTC.

The J gene is TRBJ2-7, the V gene TRBV20-1; TRBD1 aligns across 10 bases. The V gene end was trimmed by 6 bases and the J gene end by 5 bases; junction bases not matched to a gene: 10. The germline V gene has CDR1 DFQATT and CDR2 SNEGSKA (reference sequence). The CDR3 extends over 14 amino acids. CDR3 in amino acids: CSAIVRDRGHEQYF. CDR3 in DNA: TGCAGTGCGATCGTCCGGGACAGGGGTCACGAGCAGTACTTC.